This T cell receptor beta chain is from a study of T cell clonality in common variable immunodeficiency. Broader study findings: Fewer deletions and N-nucleotide insertions were reportedly seen in common variable immunodeficiency TCR beta sequences.

No CVID subject was ill or on immunomodulatory drugs when sampled. Data came from immunoSEQ multiplex PCR; TCRdb stores just in-frame clones and leaves some out. The specimen has approximately 30,000 clones, none found just once. For this clone: Antigen specificity is unknown. The read is 3 residues too short to cover the CDR3 end, so that end is filled in from the germline J gene.

The CDR3 spans 14 residues. The germline CDR1 and CDR2 sequences are SEHNR and FQNEAQ (reference sequence). V lost 11 bases and J lost 4; bases outside the gene matches: 8. The chain couples TRBV7-9 to TRBJ1-6, with 7 bases aligning to TRBD1. This receptor was obtained from a human donor with common variable immunodeficiency. The sequencing input was peripheral blood mononuclear cells. The sequenced CDR3 bases are TGTGCCTTTAAGACAGGGAATTATAATTCACCC. It is translated as CAFKTGNYNSP. The whole CDR3 sequence reads CAFKTGNYNSPLHF. Filled out from reference TRBV7-9 and TRBJ1-6, the complete variable domain reads DTGVSQNPRHKITKRGQNVTFRCDPISEHNRLYWYRQTLGQGPEFLTYFQNEAQLEKSRLLSDRFSAERPKGSFSTLEIQRTEQGDSAMYLCAFKTGNYNSPLHFGNGTRLTVT.